These T cell receptor beta chains were read from a single sample in a study of TIL therapy for anti-PD-1-resistant metastatic lung cancer. Measured with immunoSEQ multiplex PCR; TCRdb has only the in-frame clones, and not every one. This sample has about 36,000 clones; 73% occur once, and the top ten carry about 6%. Sequences were derived from blood, sampled at baseline. The receptor set was obtained from a person between 25 and 80 years old with non-small cell lung cancer. The conserved cysteine and the conserved F or W are not part of the CDR3 here. The D gene is left open where the match is weak. Rows give clone size only sometimes, using once, few, many, or a class for an expanded clone.

>TRBJ2-5|TRBV6-4|-|-
ASSDSGLLGETQY
>TRBJ2-7|TRBV4-2|-|TRBD2
ASSQGLADFYEQY
>TRBJ1-2|TRBV5-4|-|TRBD1
VSSVGQVPLPYGYT
>TRBJ1-3|TRBV29-1|-|-
SGAGTGNTIY
>TRBJ2-1|TRBV4-2|few|-
ASSQERPASDEQF
>TRBJ1-2|TRBV7-2|-|-
ASSLAPQGRGYYGYT
>TRBJ2-7|TRBV5-4|-|-
ASSLGSAPSYEQY
>TRBJ2-3|TRBV10-3|once|-
AISGDLGPDTQY
>TRBJ2-1|TRBV5-4|-|-
ASLKTYNEQF
>TRBJ2-5|TRBV27|once|TRBD2
ASSGPGTSGQETQY
>TRBJ2-3|TRBV27|-|-
ASRLRGVSSTDTQY
>TRBJ1-5|TRBV19|-|TRBD1
ASRSGGDSKTVAN
>TRBJ1-1|TRBV7-2|few|TRBD1
ATSGTGGTEAF
>TRBJ2-7|TRBV6-6|-|-
ASSLQWYEQY
>TRBJ2-3|TRBV6-5|-|TRBD2
ASNSGGRTDTQY
>TRBJ1-2|TRBV15|-|-
ATSRDSGGYT
>TRBJ2-2|TRBV5-4|once|-
ASSLVRGTGELF
>TRBJ1-1|TRBV6-6|-|-
ASSYSLSGTEAF
>TRBJ1-1|TRBV7-8|-|-
ASSLGERNTEAF
>TRBJ2-3|TRBV4-3|-|TRBD2
ASSQMVAGATDTQY
>TRBJ2-1|TRBV19|-|-
ASKFRTTYNEQF
>TRBJ1-4|TRBV28|-|-
ASSRRDYPTNEKLF
>TRBJ1-3|TRBV5-5|-|-
ASSLVAAAGNTIY
>TRBJ1-2|TRBV21-1|-|-
ASSKKVGEAEGYT
>TRBJ2-3|TRBV7-2|-|-
ASSLQLGSDTQY
>TRBJ1-1|TRBV6-6|-|-
ASNHDGGGTEAF
>TRBJ2-3|TRBV7-3|-|TRBD1
ASSLMGQGTTDTQY
>TRBJ1-3|TRBV5-1|-|TRBD1
ASSLGQGTLSGNTIY
>TRBJ1-2|TRBV28|-|-
ASSLGRGAGYT
>TRBJ1-3|TRBV7-8|few|-
ASSSGITGNTIY
>TRBJ1-4|TRBV7-2|-|TRBD1
ASSLLGTGGGEKLF
>TRBJ2-5|TRBV9|-|TRBD1
ASSAGDRRGETQY
>TRBJ2-1|TRBV7-2|-|TRBD2
ATAVDGGGIRNEQF
>TRBJ2-2|TRBV9|-|-
ASSVTQTTGELF
>TRBJ2-3|TRBV18|-|TRBD2
ASSPPGTSGVPGTQY
>TRBJ1-2|TRBV5-6|-|-
ASSLRGGRYYGYT
>TRBJ2-7|TRBV9|few|-
ASTPGWDSYEQY
>TRBJ2-5|TRBV2|-|-
ASSELGRKTQY
>TRBJ1-6|TRBV6-1|-|-
ASSGTRDRRHSPLH
>TRBJ2-7|TRBV30|-|-
AWRFWGSYEQY
>TRBJ2-3|TRBV4-2|-|TRBD1
ASSQGTGGTDTQY
>TRBJ2-1|TRBV7-8|once|TRBD2
ASSFNSGGLADEQF
>TRBJ2-7|TRBV6-7|-|TRBD1
ASSYDEFGQGQAYEQY
>TRBJ1-5|TRBV7-2|-|-
ASSLRSHQNQPQH
>TRBJ1-5|TRBV7-2|-|-
ASRRVGSNQPQH
>TRBJ2-7|TRBV19|-|TRBD2
ASSIVLAGGVAYEQY
>TRBJ2-1|TRBV7-9|-|TRBD2
ASSFRTSGGYNEQF
>TRBJ1-1|TRBV5-1|-|TRBD1
ASSPRDRRPNTEAF
>TRBJ2-7|TRBV7-9|-|TRBD2
ASSSRLAGENYEQY
>TRBJ2-5|TRBV4-3|-|TRBD1
ASSVGTGGRETQY
>TRBJ1-3|TRBV4-1|-|-
ASSVSPAGRNTIY